A selection of T cell receptor beta chains follows, all from one sample in a study of cytomegalovirus exposure and HLA in healthy donors. Some clones are missing from TCRdb's copy, which holds only in-frame ones; the method was immunoSEQ multiplex PCR. The data contain 170,000 or so clones, more than 60% of them singletons. The specimen was PBMCs. These TCRs come from a woman aged 50 to 65 in good health and CMV-seropositive. Each CDR3 is given with its conserved first and last residue.

V gene: TRBV11-3
CDR3 protein: CASSAGQDGSSEQYF

V gene: TRBV11-3
CDR3 protein: CASSLGVPRDFQETQYF

V gene: TRBV5-1
CDR3 protein: CASSTTDSQLYGYTF

V gene: TRBV29-1
CDR3 protein: CSGLRGDEQYF

V gene: TRBV19
CDR3 protein: CASSTGTGSNQPQHF

V gene: TRBV6-5
CDR3 protein: CASSRGGIGNTIYF

V gene: TRBV6-1
CDR3 protein: CASRDRGRPQHF

V gene: TRBV15
CDR3 protein: CATRTLAGTDTQYF

V gene: TRBV29-1
CDR3 protein: CSVGTGSNTEAFF

V gene: TRBV29-1
CDR3 protein: CSARGAAYEQYF

V gene: TRBV10-3
CDR3 protein: CAISTGLQGVYGYTF

V gene: TRBV6-6
CDR3 protein: CASSYLSGRADTQYF

V gene: TRBV5-4
CDR3 protein: CASSDRLNYNEQFF

V gene: TRBV6-1
CDR3 protein: CASSENANYGYTF

V gene: TRBV27
CDR3 protein: CASSLLTGGASRGANGLTF

V gene: TRBV7-9
CDR3 protein: CASRLYRDDTEAFF

V gene: TRBV5-1
CDR3 protein: CASNSGLAGFTGELFF

V gene: TRBV27
CDR3 protein: CASSSDRGPGNTIYF

V gene: TRBV6-1
CDR3 protein: CASNSRVTGQPQHF

V gene: TRBV11-2
CDR3 protein: CASSLVRGAETQYF

V gene: TRBV7-9
CDR3 protein: CASSLVFVWGLNEKLFF

V gene: TRBV9
CDR3 protein: CASSVAPDTGELFF

V gene: TRBV2
CDR3 protein: CASSPTQRGYGYTF

V gene: TRBV4-1
CDR3 protein: CASSQKFPGQFDQPQHF

V gene: TRBV7-8
CDR3 protein: CASRATGTGHEKLFF

V gene: TRBV7-2
CDR3 protein: CASSLKADNEKLFF

V gene: TRBV10-1
CDR3 protein: CASSKTRRTGGLTGPNYGYTF

V gene: TRBV6-4
CDR3 protein: CASSPSGTGAGYTF

V gene: TRBV28
CDR3 protein: CASSLTGAVETQYF

V gene: TRBV7-2
CDR3 protein: CASSLSSGRSQETQYF

V gene: TRBV28
CDR3 protein: CAIFSSRRRHTKYF

V gene: TRBV5-1
CDR3 protein: CASSYPGQETQYF

V gene: TRBV30
CDR3 protein: CAWSSLRGITDTQYF

V gene: TRBV28
CDR3 protein: CASSPSGRDNEKLFF

V gene: TRBV2
CDR3 protein: CASSSGGLSYNEQFF

V gene: TRBV5-1
CDR3 protein: CASSGGTVNTEAFF

V gene: TRBV7-8
CDR3 protein: CASSLAPSGGAISGANGLTF

V gene: TRBV11-3
CDR3 protein: CASSKSTGVEQFF

V gene: TRBV7-2
CDR3 protein: CASARGDQWGHYGYTF

V gene: TRBV5-1
CDR3 protein: CASSILGRPSTDTQYF